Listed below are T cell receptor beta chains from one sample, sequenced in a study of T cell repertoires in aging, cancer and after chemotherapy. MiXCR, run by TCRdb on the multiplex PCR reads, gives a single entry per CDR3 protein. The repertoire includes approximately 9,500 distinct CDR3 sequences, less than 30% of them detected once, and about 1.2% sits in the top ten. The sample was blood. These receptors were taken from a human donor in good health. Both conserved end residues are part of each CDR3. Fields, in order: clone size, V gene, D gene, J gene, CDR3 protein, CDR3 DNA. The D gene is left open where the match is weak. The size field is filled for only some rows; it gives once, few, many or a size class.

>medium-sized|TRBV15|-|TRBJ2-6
CATSRDEATGANVLTF
TGTGCCACCAGCAGAGATGAGGCTACTGGGGCCAACGTCCTGACTTTC
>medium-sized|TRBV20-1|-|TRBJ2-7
CSVGEQYF
TGCAGTGTCGGCGAGCAGTACTTC
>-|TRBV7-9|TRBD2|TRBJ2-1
CASSDGTSGPYNEQFF
TGTGCCAGCAGCGACGGGACTAGCGGGCCCTACAATGAGCAGTTCTTC
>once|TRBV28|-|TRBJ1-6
CASSDRRDSPLHF
TGTGCCAGCAGCGACAGGAGGGATTCACCCCTCCACTTT
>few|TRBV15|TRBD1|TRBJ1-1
CATSPRDGGREIAGGLDTEAFF
TGTGCCACCAGCCCCCGGGACGGAGGAAGGGAAATCGCAGGGGGGTTGGACACTGAAGCTTTCTTT
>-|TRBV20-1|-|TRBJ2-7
CSARESGGIHEQYF
TGCAGTGCTAGAGAATCAGGGGGGATCCACGAGCAGTACTTC
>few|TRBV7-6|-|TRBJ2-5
CASSRFVKETQYF
TGTGCCAGCAGCCGTTTCGTAAAAGAGACCCAGTACTTC
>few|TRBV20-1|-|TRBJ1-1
CSAEGGAGTEAFF
TGCAGTGCGGAGGGGGGGGCGGGCACTGAAGCTTTCTTT
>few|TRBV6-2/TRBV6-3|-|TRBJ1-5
CASSYSVGNQPQHF
TGTGCCAGCAGTTACTCGGTAGGGAATCAGCCCCAGCATTTT
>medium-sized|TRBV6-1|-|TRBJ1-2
CASRWLGDGYTF
TGTGCCAGCAGGTGGTTAGGGGACGGCTACACCTTC
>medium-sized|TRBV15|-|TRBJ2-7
CATSRGDLLPRYEQYF
TGTGCCACCAGCAGAGGCGACCTACTCCCCCGGTACGAGCAGTACTTC
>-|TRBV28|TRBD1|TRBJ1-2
CASSPETGYRGYTF
TGTGCCAGCAGTCCCGAGACAGGGTATAGGGGCTACACCTTC
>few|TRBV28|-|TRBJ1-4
CASRRPGWWNEKLFF
TGTGCCAGCAGACGGCCGGGGTGGTGGAATGAAAAACTGTTTTTT
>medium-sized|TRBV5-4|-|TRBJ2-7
CASSFNSYEQYF
TGTGCCAGCAGCTTTAACAGTTACGAGCAGTACTTC
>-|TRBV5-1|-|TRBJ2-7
CASSPSTAGYEQYF
TGCGCCAGCAGCCCCAGCACAGCTGGCTACGAGCAGTACTTC
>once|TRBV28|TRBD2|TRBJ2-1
CASKSGTSGYNEQFF
TGTGCCAGCAAATCTGGGACTAGCGGATACAATGAGCAGTTCTTC
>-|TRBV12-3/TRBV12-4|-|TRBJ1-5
CASRTFGGVGNQPQHF
TGTGCCAGCAGGACATTTGGAGGGGTGGGCAATCAGCCCCAGCATTTT
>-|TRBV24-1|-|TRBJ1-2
CATSDGSNYGYTF
TGTGCCACCAGTGATGGGTCCAACTATGGCTACACCTTC
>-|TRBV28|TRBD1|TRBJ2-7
CASRRQGAVYEQYF
TGTGCCAGCAGGAGACAGGGGGCGGTGTACGAGCAGTACTTC
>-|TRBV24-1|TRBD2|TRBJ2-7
CATSDLAGVNEQYF
TGTGCCACCAGTGATCTAGCGGGAGTAAACGAGCAGTACTTC
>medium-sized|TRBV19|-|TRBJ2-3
CASRLTAGPADTQYF
TGTGCCAGTAGGCTCACCGCAGGGCCGGCAGATACGCAGTATTTT
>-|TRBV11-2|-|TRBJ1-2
CASSLRDGYTF
TGTGCCAGCAGCTTAAGGGATGGCTACACCTTC
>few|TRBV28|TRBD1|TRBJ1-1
CASSFRQGANTEAFF
TGTGCCAGCAGTTTCAGACAGGGGGCCAACACTGAAGCTTTCTTT
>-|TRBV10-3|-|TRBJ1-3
CAIMRDTQNTIYF
TGTGCCATCATGAGAGATACCCAAAACACCATATATTTT
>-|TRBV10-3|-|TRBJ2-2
CAISGSERNTGELFF
TGTGCCATCAGCGGGTCCGAGCGGAACACCGGGGAGCTGTTTTTT
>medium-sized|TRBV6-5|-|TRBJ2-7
CASSGSGKPPYEQYF
TGTGCCAGCAGTGGTAGCGGCAAGCCTCCCTACGAGCAGTACTTC
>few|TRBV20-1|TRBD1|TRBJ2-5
CSARGIRTGEETQYF
TGCAGTGCTAGAGGTATCCGGACAGGGGAAGAGACCCAGTACTTC
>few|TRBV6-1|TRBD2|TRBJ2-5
CASGGLAGGLEETQYF
TGTGCCAGCGGGGGACTAGCGGGAGGTTTAGAAGAGACCCAGTACTTC
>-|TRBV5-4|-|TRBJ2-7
CASSLRGSTYEQYF
TGTGCCAGCAGCTTGAGGGGCAGTACCTACGAGCAGTACTTC
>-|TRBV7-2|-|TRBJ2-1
CASSPWSGMGLREQFF
TGTGCCAGCAGCCCCTGGTCGGGGATGGGGTTGAGGGAGCAGTTCTTC
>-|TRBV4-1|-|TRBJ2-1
CASSLWGQGSNEQFF
TGCGCCAGCAGCCTATGGGGGCAGGGTTCCAATGAGCAGTTCTTC
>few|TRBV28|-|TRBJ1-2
CASSYSRAGYTF
TGTGCCAGCAGTTACTCACGGGCTGGCTACACCTTC
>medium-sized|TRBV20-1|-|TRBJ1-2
CSARSAAHGYTF
TGCAGTGCTAGATCGGCAGCGCATGGCTACACCTTC
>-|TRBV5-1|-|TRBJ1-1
CARSLNRERNTEAFF
TGTGCCAGAAGCTTGAATAGGGAAAGGAACACTGAAGCTTTCTTT
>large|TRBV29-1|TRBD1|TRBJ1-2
CSVDTGDDYGYTF
TGCAGCGTTGATACAGGGGATGACTATGGCTACACCTTC
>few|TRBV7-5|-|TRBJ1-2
CISVSEACRTGPYTF
-
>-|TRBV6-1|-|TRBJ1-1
CASSKVVASMNTEAFF
TGTGCCAGCAGCAAAGTTGTGGCCAGTATGAACACTGAAGCTTTCTTT
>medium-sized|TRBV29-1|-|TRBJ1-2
CSVEDQAWRLNYGYTF
TGCAGCGTTGAAGACCAAGCGTGGAGGCTTAACTATGGCTACACCTTC
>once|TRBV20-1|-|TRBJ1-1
CSARKTGGGAFF
TGCAGTGCTAGAAAAACCGGGGGGGGAGCTTTCTTT
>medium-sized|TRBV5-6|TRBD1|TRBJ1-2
CASTELTGMGGYTF
TGTGCCAGCACTGAATTGACAGGGATGGGTGGCTACACCTTC
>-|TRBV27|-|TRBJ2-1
CASSRDGKYNEQFF
TGTGCCAGCAGTCGCGACGGGAAATACAATGAGCAGTTCTTC
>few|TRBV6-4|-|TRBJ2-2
CASSDLVTGELFF
TGTGCCAGCAGTGACTTGGTTACCGGGGAGCTGTTTTTT
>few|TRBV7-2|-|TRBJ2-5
CASSLRSTGDQETQYF
TGTGCCAGCAGCTTAAGGTCGACAGGAGACCAAGAGACCCAGTACTTC
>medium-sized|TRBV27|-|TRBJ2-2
CASSLWDSGANTGELFF
TGTGCCAGCAGTTTATGGGATAGCGGAGCTAACACCGGGGAGCTGTTTTTT
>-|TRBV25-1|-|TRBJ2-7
CASSKSGQNNGEQYF
TGTGCCAGCAGTAAGTCTGGACAGAATAATGGGGAGCAGTACTTC
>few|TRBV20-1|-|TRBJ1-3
CSARSRQNSGNTIYF
TGCAGTGCTAGATCCCGACAGAACTCTGGAAACACCATATATTTT
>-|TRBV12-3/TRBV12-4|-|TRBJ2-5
CATSAEVAAKENQYF
TGTGCCACCAGCGCTGAGGTGGCAGCAAAAGAGAACCAGTACTTC
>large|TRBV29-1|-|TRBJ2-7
CSVETASEQYF
TGCAGCGTTGAGACAGCTTCCGAGCAGTACTTC
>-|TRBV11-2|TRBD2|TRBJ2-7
CASSLEASGTYEQYF
TGTGCCAGCAGCTTAGAGGCTAGCGGAACCTACGAGCAGTACTTC
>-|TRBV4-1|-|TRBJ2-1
CASSQSTDIPYYNEQFF
TGCGCCAGCAGCCAATCTACCGACATTCCCTACTACAATGAGCAGTTCTTC
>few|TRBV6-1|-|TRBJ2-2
CASSALSGEAGELFF
TGTGCCAGCAGTGCCCTTTCAGGGGAGGCCGGGGAGCTGTTTTTT
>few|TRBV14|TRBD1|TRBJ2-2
CASSPGQGATGELFF
TGTGCCAGCAGCCCGGGACAGGGGGCAACCGGGGAGCTGTTTTTT
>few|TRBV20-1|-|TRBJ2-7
CSARTLTALPYEQYF
TGCAGTGCTAGAACGCTGACAGCGCTACCCTACGAGCAGTACTTC
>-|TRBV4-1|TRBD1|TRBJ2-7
CASSQETGANEQYF
TGCGCCAGCAGCCAAGAAACAGGGGCCAACGAGCAGTACTTC
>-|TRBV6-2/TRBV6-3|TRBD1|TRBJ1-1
CASTDRGDTEAFF
TGTGCCAGCACCGACAGGGGGGATACTGAAGCTTTCTTT
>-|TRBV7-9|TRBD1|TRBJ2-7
CASSFRDSYEQYF
TGCGCCAGCAGCTTCCGGGACAGCTACGAGCAGTACTTC
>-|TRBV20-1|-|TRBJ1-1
CSARGTGHTEAFF
TGCAGTGCTAGAGGCACAGGGCACACTGAAGCTTTCTTT
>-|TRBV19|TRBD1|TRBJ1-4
CASRTGGSNEKLFF
TGTGCCAGTAGAACAGGGGGATCTAATGAAAAACTGTTTTTT
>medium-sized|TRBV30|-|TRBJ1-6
CAWSVQGGSPLHF
TGTGCCTGGAGTGTACAGGGAGGATCACCCCTCCACTTT